These T cell receptor beta chains were read from a single sample in a study of T cells expressing NK-cell markers. TCRdb re-analyzed the 5' RACE reads; it lists each CDR3 protein once, without DNA. The table lists over 120,000 distinct CDR3 sequences. Sequencing was done on a sample of blood T cells: a sorted CD56 or NKG2C T cell subset, CD4+ or CD8+ T cells, or bulk PBMC T cells (not recorded which). The origin of the receptors is a man between 18 and 35 years old in good health. CDR3s include the opening cysteine and the closing phenylalanine or tryptophan.

v_gene: TRBV7-6
j_gene: TRBJ1-5
CDR3aa: CASSLAGVRDSNQPQHF

v_gene: TRBV9
j_gene: TRBJ1-4
CDR3aa: CASSSPGLPEKLFF

v_gene: TRBV12-3/TRBV12-4
j_gene: TRBJ1-4
CDR3aa: CASRPRDRKDEKLFF

v_gene: TRBV3-1
j_gene: TRBJ2-1
CDR3aa: CASSQDRRLNNEQFF

v_gene: TRBV29-1
j_gene: TRBJ2-7
CDR3aa: CSVLGQTSYEQYF

v_gene: TRBV5-1
j_gene: TRBJ2-5
CDR3aa: CASRDRGEETQYF

v_gene: TRBV20-1
j_gene: TRBJ2-2
CDR3aa: CSGMRRGENTGELFF

v_gene: TRBV9
j_gene: TRBJ2-7
CDR3aa: CASSGTSRPYEQYF

v_gene: TRBV6-1
j_gene: TRBJ1-3
CDR3aa: CASSAGGDGNTIYF

v_gene: TRBV7-9
j_gene: TRBJ2-6
CDR3aa: CASSFTGFSGANVLTF

v_gene: TRBV5-5
j_gene: TRBJ2-7
CDR3aa: CASSYPGQGSYEQYF

v_gene: TRBV6-1
j_gene: TRBJ2-7
CDR3aa: CASRPTRTSGIYEQYF

v_gene: TRBV29-1
j_gene: TRBJ2-1
CDR3aa: CSVEGGPGLAGGQFF

v_gene: TRBV5-5
j_gene: TRBJ1-1
CDR3aa: CASSPGTGLFTEAFF

v_gene: TRBV20-1
j_gene: TRBJ1-1
CDR3aa: CSARSGDTEAFF

v_gene: TRBV20-1
j_gene: TRBJ2-7
CDR3aa: CSARDISSGTPSSYEQYF

v_gene: TRBV11-3
j_gene: TRBJ1-3
CDR3aa: CASSLGYRTGGNTIYF

v_gene: TRBV25-1
j_gene: TRBJ1-5
CDR3aa: CASSEGSQPQHF

v_gene: TRBV27
j_gene: TRBJ1-5
CDR3aa: CASAVNAGGNQPQHF

v_gene: TRBV6-2/TRBV6-3
j_gene: TRBJ1-2
CDR3aa: CASSYRDRPNYGYTF

v_gene: TRBV20-1
j_gene: TRBJ2-1
CDR3aa: CSARDRSGRRLEQFF

v_gene: TRBV6-5
j_gene: TRBJ1-2
CDR3aa: CASGVEAGYTF

v_gene: TRBV11-2
j_gene: TRBJ2-3
CDR3aa: CASSLDGQARSTDTQYF

v_gene: TRBV20-1
j_gene: TRBJ2-3
CDR3aa: CSAPTPPDTQYF

v_gene: TRBV12-3/TRBV12-4
j_gene: TRBJ2-1
CDR3aa: CASSLSQRYNEQFF

v_gene: TRBV12-3/TRBV12-4
j_gene: TRBJ2-1
CDR3aa: CASSSKRLDEQFF

v_gene: TRBV27
j_gene: TRBJ2-7
CDR3aa: CASSSRVRGVGYEQYF

v_gene: TRBV19
j_gene: TRBJ1-2
CDR3aa: CASSIDIYGYTF

v_gene: TRBV28
j_gene: TRBJ2-7
CDR3aa: CASSPKGYDYEQYF

v_gene: TRBV13
j_gene: TRBJ1-6
CDR3aa: CASSLAREFGGSPLHF

v_gene: TRBV7-6
j_gene: TRBJ2-7
CDR3aa: CASSQGEYEQYF

v_gene: TRBV12-3/TRBV12-4
j_gene: TRBJ2-3
CDR3aa: CASPKGSTDTQYF

v_gene: TRBV7-8
j_gene: TRBJ1-6
CDR3aa: CASSLVQAPYNSPLHF

v_gene: TRBV20-1
j_gene: TRBJ2-1
CDR3aa: CRRTSNPHEQFF

v_gene: TRBV9
j_gene: TRBJ2-7
CDR3aa: CASSGSNSGFYEQYF

v_gene: TRBV4-3
j_gene: TRBJ2-1
CDR3aa: CASSQGPAGLNEQFF

v_gene: TRBV13
j_gene: TRBJ2-7
CDR3aa: CASSLGPLAVYEQYF

v_gene: TRBV5-6
j_gene: TRBJ1-1
CDR3aa: CASSLGQGPGTEAFF

v_gene: TRBV4-1
j_gene: TRBJ2-1
CDR3aa: CASSHRLAGDREQFF

v_gene: TRBV7-2
j_gene: TRBJ2-3
CDR3aa: CASSLYRSDTQYF

v_gene: TRBV4-1
j_gene: TRBJ2-7
CDR3aa: CASSQGRQGFHEQYF

v_gene: TRBV27
j_gene: TRBJ2-1
CDR3aa: CASSMGTGGRNEQFF